One and the same sample provided the 5 T cell receptor beta chains below, sequenced in a study of shared clonotypes between healthy human individuals. The method was immunoSEQ multiplex PCR; TCRdb's version includes in-frame clones alone and lacks a portion of them. Here the sample spans a few million clones, 90% to 95% being singletons. Sequencing used naive CD4+ T cells sorted from blood. Subset noted: CD45RA+ positively selected. The receptor set was obtained from a man aged 18 to 35 in good health.

The chain joins TRBV25-1 to TRBJ2-3, with D perhaps matching TRBD1 (5 bases). Germline-derived CDR1 and CDR2 are MGHDK and SYGVNS. Between the trimmed V and J ends, which lost 0 bases and 1 base, there was a span of 17 bases. The CDR3 is made up of 18 amino acids. The CDR3 DNA is TGTGCCAGCAGTGAATATCAAGACAGAGCGTCCCGCACAGATACGCAGTATTTT. Its protein product is CASSEYQDRASRTDTQYF.

The genes are TRBV7-8 and TRBJ2-7; D uncertain. Trimming left V 2 bases short and J 2 bases short, with 10 bases between. Germline V gene data show CDR1 as SGHVS and CDR2 as FQNEAQ. The CDR3 contains 14 residues. The CDR3 loop reads CASSLRTVAYEQYF. The DNA for the CDR3 is TGTGCCAGCAGCTTAAGGACGGTGGCCTACGAGCAGTACTTC.

The gene calls are TRBV4-2 and TRBJ2-5; D not resolved. Trimming took 1 base from V and 2 from J, leaving 8 bases between them. Germline V lookup: CDR1 LGHNA, CDR2 YNFKEQ. There are 14 residues in the CDR3. CDR3 loop: CASSQVIGQETQYF. CDR3 bases: TGTGCCAGCAGCCAAGTTATCGGACAAGAGACCCAGTACTTC.

This clone was counted a few times. This chain connects TRBV7-9 to TRBJ1-6; D is uncertain. The CDR3 loop spans 10 amino acids. The ends were cut back, 1 base at V and 15 bases at J, with 4 bases in the middle. Germline V gene lookup returns CDR1 SEHNR and CDR2 FQNEAQ (reference sequence). The CDR3 region has the DNA TGTGCCAGCAGCTTAGAGGTCCTCCACTTT. Translation gives CASSLEVLHF.

The chain joins TRBV7-8 to TRBJ2-5; D possibly corresponds to TRBD1 (5 bases). Germline CDR1 and CDR2: SGHVS and FQNEAQ. This CDR3 is 16 amino acids long. The V end lost 5 bases, the J end lost 0 bases, and 16 bases lay between the germline ends. The CDR3, as DNA: TGTGCCAGCAGCAAAGTAATAAAGGGGAACCAAGAGACCCAGTACTTC. It translates to CASSKVIKGNQETQYF.